The 8 T cell receptor beta chains given below trace back to one sample, sequenced in a study of breast tumors, draining lymph nodes, adjacent tissues (dated by TCRdb to the mid-2010s). Library preparation was by multiplex PCR. Sequenced using an Illumina HiSeq 2000. Using fastp at Q25 and MiXCR, TCRdb reprocessed the public reads and kept productive beta chains. Identical CDR3 proteins give one entry, which carries the most common genes and DNA. The table for this sample lists approximately 210,000 distinct CDR3 sequences; approximately 30% of them were counted only once. The top ten clonotypes cover about 1.4% of the sample. Lymph node samples were obtained from the axillary draining lymph nodes of breast cancer patients. The sequenced sample was axillary lymph node tissue. The receptor set was obtained from a female donor with breast cancer. Some clones in this sample may be carry-over from other donors' samples.

There are many counts of this clonotype. The gene calls are TRBV19 and TRBJ2-3, with D possibly matching TRBD2 (5 bases). Between the trimmed V and J ends, which lost 6 bases and 2 bases, there was a span of 12 bases. Germline assignment: CDR1 LNHDA and CDR2 SQIVND (reference sequence). The CDR3 spans 14 residues. The DNA of the CDR3 is TGTGCCAGTAGGCTCGGACTTCACACAGATACGCAGTATTTT. Encoded protein: CASRLGLHTDTQYF.

The chain combines TRBV2 with TRBJ1-2; the D gene is possibly TRBD1 (5 bases). V was cut by 1 base and J by 4 bases, with 10 bases left in between. The CDR3 has 14 amino acids. Germline CDR1 reads SNHLY; CDR2 reads FYNNEI. The CDR3 DNA is TGTGCCAGCAGTGAAGTGGCAGGGACCTATGGCTACACCTTC. Translating it yields CASSEVAGTYGYTF.

This clonotype was counted at least ten times. This may be a read error, as it is one base from a much larger clone. This rearrangement joins TRBV7-6 to TRBJ2-5, with 15 bases that match TRBD2. The CDR3 spans 15 residues. The germline CDR1 and CDR2 sequences are SGHVS and FNYEAQ. The CDR3 region is CASSLGLAGGETQHF. The CDR3 DNA reads TGTGCCAGCAGCTTGGGACTAGCGGGAGGAGAGACCCAGCACTTC.

This clonotype has a count of ten or more. This chain links TRBV5-1 with TRBJ2-3; TRBD2 matches at 12 bases. Germline V gene sequence: CDR1 SGHRS, CDR2 YFSETQ. CDR3 size: 15 residues. V lost 4 bases and J lost 5; bases outside the gene matches: 5. The CDR3 DNA reads TGCGCCAGCAGCCCCCCGGGACTAGCGGGAGATACGCAGTATTTT. It yields the protein CASSPPGLAGDTQYF.

This clonotype was observed many times. The chain carries TRBV18 and TRBJ1-2; D not resolved. Germline lookup yields CDR1 KGHSH and CDR2 LQKENI. The CDR3 sequence is 13 residues long. With 3 bases removed from V and 6 bases from J, the gap between germline ends came to 11 bases. The CDR3 bases are TGTGCCAGCTCACCGGGCTCCCGACATGGCTACACCTTC. The encoded protein is CASSPGSRHGYTF.

This clonotype was detected once. The chain recombines TRBV15 with TRBJ2-3, with D possibly matching TRBD2 (5 bases). The CDR3 contains 14 residues. V dropped 3 bases and J dropped 3 bases, with 10 bases sitting between them. Germline lookup yields CDR1 LNHNV and CDR2 YYDKDF (reference sequence). CDR3 bases: TGTGCCACCAGCAGCTTCCTAGCAACAGATACGCAGTATTTT. Protein product: CATSSFLATDTQYF.

A word on this clonotype: Sequence at one end of the junction differs from germline and may be a read error. CDR3 region: CASSLGASGSGAKNIQYF. The CDR3 DNA is TGTGCCAGCAGCTTGGGGGCTAGCGGGAGCGGGGCCAAAAACATTCAGTACTTC. J is TRBJ2-4 and V is TRBV5-1, with 10 bases that match TRBD2. Germline V gene sequence: CDR1 SGHRS, CDR2 YFSETQ. This CDR3 has 18 residues.

At least ten counts were recorded for this clonotype. The rearrangement joins TRBV7-2 to TRBJ2-5; 8 nucleotides agree with TRBD1. The CDR3 is 13 amino acids. V lost 4 bases to trimming and J lost 5 bases; unmatched junction nucleotides: 3. Germline assignment: CDR1 SGHTA and CDR2 FQGNSA. The CDR3 sequence: CASSWTGRETQYF. The DNA for the CDR3 is TGTGCCAGCAGCTGGACAGGGCGGGAGACCCAGTACTTC.